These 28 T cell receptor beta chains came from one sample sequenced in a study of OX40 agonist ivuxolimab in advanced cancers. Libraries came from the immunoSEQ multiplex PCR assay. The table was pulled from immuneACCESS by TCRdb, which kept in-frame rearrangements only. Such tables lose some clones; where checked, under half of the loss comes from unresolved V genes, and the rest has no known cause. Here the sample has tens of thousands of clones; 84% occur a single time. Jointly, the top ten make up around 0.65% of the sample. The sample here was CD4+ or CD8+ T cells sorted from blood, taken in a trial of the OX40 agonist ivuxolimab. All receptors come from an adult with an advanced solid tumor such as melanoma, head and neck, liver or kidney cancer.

CDR3 loop: CASSDWDTQYF. As DNA, the CDR3 is TGTGCCAGCAGTGATTGGGATACGCAGTATTTT. This chain joins TRBV2 and TRBJ2-3; unclear D gene. Trimming removed 3 bases from V and 6 bases from J, with 4 bases in between. The CDR3 extends over 11 amino acids. Per the germline V gene, CDR1 is SNHLY and CDR2 is FYNNEI.

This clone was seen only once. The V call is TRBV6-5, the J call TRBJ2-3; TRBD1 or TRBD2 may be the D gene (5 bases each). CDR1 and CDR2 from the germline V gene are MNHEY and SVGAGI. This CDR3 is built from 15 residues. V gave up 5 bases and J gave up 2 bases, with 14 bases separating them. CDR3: CASSRDDRFTDTQYF. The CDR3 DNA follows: TGTGCCAGCAGTCGGGACGACAGATTCACAGATACGCAGTATTTT.

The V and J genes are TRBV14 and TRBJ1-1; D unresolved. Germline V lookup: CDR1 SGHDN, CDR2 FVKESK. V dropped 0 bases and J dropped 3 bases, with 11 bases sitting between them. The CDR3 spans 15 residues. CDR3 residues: CASSQDLIGYTEAFF. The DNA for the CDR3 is TGTGCCAGCAGCCAAGATTTAATAGGCTACACTGAAGCTTTCTTT.

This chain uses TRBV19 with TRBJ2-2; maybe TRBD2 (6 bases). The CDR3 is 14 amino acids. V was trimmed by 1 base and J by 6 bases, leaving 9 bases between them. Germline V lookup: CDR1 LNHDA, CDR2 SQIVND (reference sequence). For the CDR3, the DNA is TGTGCCAGTAGTATAGGGGCGGGGTCCGGGGAGCTGTTTTTT. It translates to CASSIGAGSGELFF.

CDR3 protein: CASSPTGLAGGTNTGELFF. CDR3 DNA: TGCGCCAGCAGCCCCACGGGACTAGCGGGGGGCACGAACACCGGGGAGCTGTTTTTT. The chain uses TRBV5-1 and TRBJ2-2; 15 positions match TRBD2. The trim removed 4 bases at V and 0 bases at J, leaving 7 bases unmatched. The CDR3 is 19 residues long. The germline gives CDR1 SGHRS, CDR2 YFSETQ. Full variable domain (rest looked up from reference TRBV5-1 and TRBJ2-2): KAGVTQTPRYLIKTRGQQVTLSCSPISGHRSVSWYQQTPGQGLQFLFEYFSETQRNKGNFPGRFSGRQFSNSRSEMNVSTLELGDSALYLCASSPTGLAGGTNTGELFFGEGSRLTVL.

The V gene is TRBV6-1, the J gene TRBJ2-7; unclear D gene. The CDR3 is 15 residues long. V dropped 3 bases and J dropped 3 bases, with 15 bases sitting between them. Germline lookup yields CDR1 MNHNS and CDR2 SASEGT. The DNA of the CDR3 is TGTGCCAGCAGTGACCTCTCCTTTTTCGACTACGAGCAGTACTTC. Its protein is CASSDLSFFDYEQYF.

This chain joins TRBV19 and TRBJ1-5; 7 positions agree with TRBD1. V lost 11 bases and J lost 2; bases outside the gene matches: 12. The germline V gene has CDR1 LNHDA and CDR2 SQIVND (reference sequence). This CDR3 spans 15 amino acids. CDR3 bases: TGTGCCTCCTGGCCTCGACAGGGAGGCAATCAGCCCCAGCATTTT. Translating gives CASWPRQGGNQPQHF.

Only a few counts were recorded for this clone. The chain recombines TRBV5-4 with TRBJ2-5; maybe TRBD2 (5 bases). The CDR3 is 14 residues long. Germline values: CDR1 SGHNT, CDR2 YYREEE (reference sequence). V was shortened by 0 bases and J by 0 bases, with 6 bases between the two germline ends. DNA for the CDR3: TGTGCCAGCAGCTTGGCGGGGTACCAAGAGACCCAGTACTTC. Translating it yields CASSLAGYQETQYF.

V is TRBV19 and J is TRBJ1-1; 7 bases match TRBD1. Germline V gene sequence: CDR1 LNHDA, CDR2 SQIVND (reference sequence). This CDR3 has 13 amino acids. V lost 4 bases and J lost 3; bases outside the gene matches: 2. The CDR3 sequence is CASSRTGDTEAFF. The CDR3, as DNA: TGTGCCAGTAGTAGGACAGGAGACACTGAAGCTTTCTTT. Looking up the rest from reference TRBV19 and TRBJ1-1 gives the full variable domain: DGGITQSPKYLFRKEGQNVTLSCEQNLNHDAMYWYRQDPGQGLRLIYYSQIVNDFQKGDIAEGYSVSREKKESFPLTVTSAQKNPTAFYLCASSRTGDTEAFFGQGTRLTVV.

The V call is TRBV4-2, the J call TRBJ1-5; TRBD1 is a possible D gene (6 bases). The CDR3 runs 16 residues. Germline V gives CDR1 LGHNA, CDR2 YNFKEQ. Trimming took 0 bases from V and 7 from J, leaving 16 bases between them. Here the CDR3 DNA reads TGTGCCAGCAGCCAAGATCGATCGACAGGAGCCCAGCCCCAGCATTTT. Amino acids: CASSQDRSTGAQPQHF.

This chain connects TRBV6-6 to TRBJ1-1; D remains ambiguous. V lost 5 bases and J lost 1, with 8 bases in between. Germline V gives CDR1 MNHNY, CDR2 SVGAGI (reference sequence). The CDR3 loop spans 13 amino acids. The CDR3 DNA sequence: TGTGCCAGCAGTCTAACGGAGAACACTGAAGCTTTCTTT. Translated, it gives CASSLTENTEAFF.

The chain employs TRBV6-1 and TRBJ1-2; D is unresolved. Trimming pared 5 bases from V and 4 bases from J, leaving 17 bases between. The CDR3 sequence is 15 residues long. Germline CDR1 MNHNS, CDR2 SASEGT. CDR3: CASSPDSLQAYGYTF. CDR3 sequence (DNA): TGTGCCAGCAGTCCCGACTCTCTTCAGGCCTATGGCTACACCTTC.

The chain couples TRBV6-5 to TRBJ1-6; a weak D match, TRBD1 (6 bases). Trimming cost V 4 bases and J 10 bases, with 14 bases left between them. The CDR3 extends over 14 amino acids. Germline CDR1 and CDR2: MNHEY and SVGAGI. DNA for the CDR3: TGTGCCAGCAGTTCTGACAGGTGGCAATCACCCCTCCACTTT. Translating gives CASSSDRWQSPLHF.

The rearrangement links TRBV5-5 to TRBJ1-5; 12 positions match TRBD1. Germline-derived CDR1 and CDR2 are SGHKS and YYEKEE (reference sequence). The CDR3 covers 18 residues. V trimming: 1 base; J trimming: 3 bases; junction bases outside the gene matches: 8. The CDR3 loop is CASSLSWDRGRFNQPQHF. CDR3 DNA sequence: TGTGCCAGCAGCTTGAGCTGGGACAGGGGGCGTTTCAATCAGCCCCAGCATTTT.

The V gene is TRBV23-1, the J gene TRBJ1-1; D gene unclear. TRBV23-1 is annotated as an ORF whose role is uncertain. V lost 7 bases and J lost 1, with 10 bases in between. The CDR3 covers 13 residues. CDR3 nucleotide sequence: TGCGCCAGCAAGGTATATCAGAACACTGAAGCTTTCTTT. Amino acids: CASKVYQNTEAFF.

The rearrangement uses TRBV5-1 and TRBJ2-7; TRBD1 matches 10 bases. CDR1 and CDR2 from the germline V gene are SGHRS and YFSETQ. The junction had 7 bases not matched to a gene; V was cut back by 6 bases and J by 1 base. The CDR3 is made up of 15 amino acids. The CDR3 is CASMGQGRLSYEQYF. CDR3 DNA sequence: TGCGCCAGCATGGGACAGGGGCGGTTGTCCTACGAGCAGTACTTC.

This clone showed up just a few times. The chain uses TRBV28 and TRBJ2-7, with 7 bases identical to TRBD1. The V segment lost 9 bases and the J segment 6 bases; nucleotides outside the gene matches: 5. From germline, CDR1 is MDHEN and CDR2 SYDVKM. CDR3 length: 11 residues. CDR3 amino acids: CASWTGREQYF. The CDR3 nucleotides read TGTGCCAGTTGGACAGGCCGCGAGCAGTACTTC.

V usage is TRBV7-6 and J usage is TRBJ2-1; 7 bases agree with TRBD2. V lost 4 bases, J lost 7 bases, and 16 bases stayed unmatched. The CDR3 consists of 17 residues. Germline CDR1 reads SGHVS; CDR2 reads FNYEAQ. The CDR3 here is CASSSDPLAEGKNEQFF. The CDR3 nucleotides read TGTGCCAGCAGCTCGGATCCTCTAGCGGAGGGGAAGAATGAGCAGTTCTTC.

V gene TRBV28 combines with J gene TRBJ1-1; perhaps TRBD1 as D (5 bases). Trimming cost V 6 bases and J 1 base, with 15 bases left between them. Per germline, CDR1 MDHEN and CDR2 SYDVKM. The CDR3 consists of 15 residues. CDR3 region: CASSLAGLKNTEAFF. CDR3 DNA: TGTGCCAGCAGCCTAGCAGGGTTGAAGAACACTGAAGCTTTCTTT.

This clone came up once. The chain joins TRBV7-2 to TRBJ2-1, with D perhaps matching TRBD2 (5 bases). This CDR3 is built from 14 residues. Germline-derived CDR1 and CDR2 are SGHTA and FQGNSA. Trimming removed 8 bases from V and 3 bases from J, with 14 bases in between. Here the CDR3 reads CASSAPTSYNEQFF. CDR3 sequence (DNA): TGTGCCAGCTCTGCTCCAACTAGCTACAATGAGCAGTTCTTC.

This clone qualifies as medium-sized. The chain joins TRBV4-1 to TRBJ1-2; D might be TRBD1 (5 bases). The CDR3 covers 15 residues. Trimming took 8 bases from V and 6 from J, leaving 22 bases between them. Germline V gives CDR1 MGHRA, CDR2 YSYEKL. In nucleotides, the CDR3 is TGCGCCAGCGGATGGGGCAGGGTGGCCCGGGATGGCTACACCTTC. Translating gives CASGWGRVARDGYTF.

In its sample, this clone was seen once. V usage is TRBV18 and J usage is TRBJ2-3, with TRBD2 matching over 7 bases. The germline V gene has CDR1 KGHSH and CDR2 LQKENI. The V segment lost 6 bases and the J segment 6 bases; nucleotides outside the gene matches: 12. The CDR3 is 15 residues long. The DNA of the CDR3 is TGTGCCAGCTCCCTTGGGAGCGGGACGTCGGATACGCAGTATTTT. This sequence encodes CASSLGSGTSDTQYF.

The CDR3 reads CASKLGTGNNQPQHF. CDR3 sequence (DNA): TGTGCCAGCAAACTCGGGACAGGAAACAATCAGCCCCAGCATTTT. This chain links TRBV7-8 with TRBJ1-5, with TRBD1 matching over 8 bases. The V gene's germline CDR1 is SGHVS and CDR2 FQNEAQ. The CDR3 spans 15 residues. V was clipped by 7 bases and J by 3 bases; unmatched bases: 8.

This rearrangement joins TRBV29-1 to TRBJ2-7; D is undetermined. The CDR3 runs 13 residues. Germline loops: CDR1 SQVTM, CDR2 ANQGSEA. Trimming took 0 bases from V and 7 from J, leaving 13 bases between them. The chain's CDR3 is CSVEDTLLGEQYF. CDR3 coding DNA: TGCAGCGTTGAAGACACCCTACTCGGGGAGCAGTACTTC.

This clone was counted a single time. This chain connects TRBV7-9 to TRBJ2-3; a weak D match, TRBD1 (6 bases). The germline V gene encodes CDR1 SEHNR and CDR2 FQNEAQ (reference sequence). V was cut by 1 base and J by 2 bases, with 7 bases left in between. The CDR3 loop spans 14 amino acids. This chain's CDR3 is CASSLEGVTDTQYF. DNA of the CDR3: TGTGCCAGCAGCTTAGAGGGGGTCACAGATACGCAGTATTTT.

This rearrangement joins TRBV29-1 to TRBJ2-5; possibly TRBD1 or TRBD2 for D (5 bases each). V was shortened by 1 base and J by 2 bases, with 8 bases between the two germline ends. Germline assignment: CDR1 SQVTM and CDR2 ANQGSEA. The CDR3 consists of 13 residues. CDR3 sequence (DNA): TGCAGCGTTGAAGGGGACGGTCAAGAGACCCAGTACTTC. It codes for CSVEGDGQETQYF.

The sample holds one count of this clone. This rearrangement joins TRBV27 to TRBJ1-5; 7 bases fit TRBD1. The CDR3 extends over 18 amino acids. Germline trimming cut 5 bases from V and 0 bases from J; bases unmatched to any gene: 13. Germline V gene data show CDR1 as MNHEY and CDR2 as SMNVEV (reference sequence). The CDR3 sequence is CASSTTGTAEYSNQPQHF. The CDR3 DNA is TGTGCCAGCAGTACCACCGGGACAGCTGAATATAGCAATCAGCCCCAGCATTTT.

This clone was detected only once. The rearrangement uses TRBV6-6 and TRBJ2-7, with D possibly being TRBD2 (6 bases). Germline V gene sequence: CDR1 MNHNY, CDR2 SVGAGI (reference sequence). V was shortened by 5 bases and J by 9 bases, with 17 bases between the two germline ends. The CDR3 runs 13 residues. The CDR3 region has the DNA TGTGCCAGCAGTCCCCGGGACTTCTTTTGGCAGTACTTC. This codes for CASSPRDFFWQYF.